This T cell receptor beta chain emerged from a study of cytomegalovirus exposure and HLA in healthy donors. Study-wide results and limits: The HLA-A and HLA-B alleles of most subjects were reportedly predicted accurately from TCR beta sequences. Sequencing depth across donors, presence/absence analyses assumed, was roughly uniform.

A multiplex PCR was run with 60 Vbeta primers and 13 Jbeta primers. Only in-frame clones appear in the TCRdb table, and some are missing; sequencing was by immunoSEQ multiplex PCR. This table holds some 180,000 clones, around 80% found once. Concerning this clone itself: Its target is not known. At the DNA level, this CDR3 is encoded by other sequences in the same sample as well.

The CDR3 contains 14 residues. CDR1 is SGHRS, CDR2 YFSETQ, per germline. With 5 bases clipped from V and 2 bases from J, the junction kept 2 bases outside the gene matches. The chain links TRBV5-1 to TRBJ2-2, with TRBD2 matching 8 bases. The sequence was obtained from a woman in her sixties or seventies in good health and CMV-seropositive. Specimen: PBMCs. CDR3 DNA: TGCGCCAGCAGGGTAGCGGGAAACACCGGGGAGCTGTTTTTT. It yields the protein CASRVAGNTGELFF. Together with reference TRBV5-1 and TRBJ2-2, the CDR3 gives the full variable domain: KAGVTQTPRYLIKTRGQQVTLSCSPISGHRSVSWYQQTPGQGLQFLFEYFSETQRNKGNFPGRFSGRQFSNSRSEMNVSTLELGDSALYLCASRVAGNTGELFFGEGSRLTVL.